The 19 T cell receptor beta chains in this list originate from one sample, sequenced in a study of blood T cell repertoires in COVID-19. The protocol was immunoSEQ multiplex PCR, while the TCRdb copy is restricted to in-frame clones and leaves out a portion. The sample yields around 130,000 clones, 75% to 90% seen once. Input material: peripheral blood. The receptors originated from a man aged 50-60 years with active or convalescent COVID-19.

This clone was counted a single time. The rearrangement links TRBV2 to TRBJ2-7; 15 bases are a match to TRBD2. The CDR3 has 17 residues. Trimming at V came to 6 bases and at J to 9 bases, leaving 15 bases not matched to a gene. Germline assignment: CDR1 SNHLY and CDR2 FYNNEI. The DNA for the CDR3 is TGTGCCAGCAGCTACGGACTAGCGGGAGGGATGGAAACACGGCAGTACTTC. Residues: CASSYGLAGGMETRQYF.

The chain joins TRBV15 to TRBJ2-7, with 9 nucleotides matching TRBD1. V was clipped by 2 bases and J by 4 bases; unmatched bases: 9. The CDR3 is 16 residues long. Germline lookup yields CDR1 LNHNV and CDR2 YYDKDF (reference sequence). CDR3 region: CATSRREGTGLYEQYF. CDR3 coding DNA: TGTGCCACCAGCAGAAGGGAAGGGACAGGGTTGTACGAGCAGTACTTC. Combining the CDR3 with reference TRBV15 and TRBJ2-7 gives the whole variable domain DAMVIQNPRYQVTQFGKPVTLSCSQTLNHNVMYWYQQKSSQAPKLLFHYYDKDFNNEADTPDNFQSRRPNTSFCFLDIRSPGLGDTAMYLCATSRREGTGLYEQYFGPGTRLTVT.

The chain has TRBV6-2 or TRBV6-3 and TRBJ2-4, with unresolved D. This CDR3 has 16 residues. From germline, CDR1 is MNHEY and CDR2 SVGEGT. Trimming took off 0 bases at V and 0 bases at J, with 9 bases between the two ends. The CDR3 DNA sequence: TGTGCCAGCAGTTACTCCCAGTATGGAGCCAAAAACATTCAGTACTTC. This encodes CASSYSQYGAKNIQYF.

This chain uses TRBV11-2 with TRBJ2-4; D possibly corresponds to TRBD1 (6 bases). The CDR3 runs to 16 residues. Germline assignment: CDR1 SGHAT and CDR2 FQNNGV. Trimming stripped 3 bases from V and 5 bases from J, with 17 bases between. The DNA of the CDR3 is TGTGCCAGCAGCTTGCTGGGTCTAGGGGGTCAAAACATTCAGTACTTC. Translated, it gives CASSLLGLGGQNIQYF.

The chain uses TRBV18 and TRBJ2-5, with a tentative D call TRBD2 (6 bases). The CDR3 has 17 amino acids. Germline V gene data show CDR1 as KGHSH and CDR2 as LQKENI. The ends were cut back, 5 bases at V and 4 bases at J, with 23 bases in the middle. In DNA form, the CDR3 reads TGTGCCAGCTCATCCTCAATCTCTAGCGCGGGGACAGAGACCCAGTACTTC. Amino acids: CASSSSISSAGTETQYF.

This clone was observed a single time. The chain is built from TRBV7-2 and TRBJ2-1, with TRBD2 matching 12 bases. This CDR3 has 18 residues. From germline, CDR1 is SGHTA and CDR2 FQGNSA. Trimming took 1 base from V and 5 from J; bases not matched to a gene: 9. CDR3 nucleotides: TGTGCCAGCAGCTTAGTGGTGCTAGCGGGAGGGCAAAACAATGAGCAGTTCTTC. Amino acid sequence: CASSLVVLAGGQNNEQFF. The entire variable domain, with the rest obtained from reference TRBV7-2 and TRBJ2-1, is as follows: GAGVSQSPSNKVTEKGKDVELRCDPISGHTALYWYRQSLGQGLEFLIYFQGNSAPDKSGLPSDRFSAERTGGSVSTLTIQRTQQEDSAVYLCASSLVVLAGGQNNEQFFGPGTRLTVL.

This chain connects TRBV9 to TRBJ2-1, with D perhaps TRBD2 (6 bases). The V gene's germline CDR1 is SGDLS and CDR2 YYNGEE. Trimming removed 4 bases at V and 7 bases at J, with 12 bases between. This CDR3 is built from 13 residues. The CDR3 protein is CASSQWRGNEQFF. In nucleotides, the CDR3 is TGTGCCAGCAGCCAATGGAGGGGTAATGAGCAGTTCTTC.

The rearrangement links TRBV6-1 to TRBJ1-2; the D is unclear. Trimming took 0 bases from V and 8 from J, leaving 13 bases between them. From germline, CDR1 is MNHNS and CDR2 SASEGT. The CDR3 runs to 14 residues. DNA for the CDR3: TGTGCCAGCAGTGAAGCTTCCGGGCCGGGGGGCTACACCTTC. Protein product: CASSEASGPGGYTF.

V and J are TRBV5-1 and TRBJ2-1, with 12 bases matching TRBD2. The CDR3 sequence is 16 residues long. CDR1 is SGHRS and CDR2 is YFSETQ in the germline V gene. Germline trimming cut 0 bases from V and 8 bases from J; bases unmatched to any gene: 6. CDR3 nucleotide sequence: TGCGCCAGCAGCTTGGAGACTAGCGGGAGCATCGATGAGCAGTTCTTC. Translating it yields CASSLETSGSIDEQFF.

The chain uses TRBV6-5 and TRBJ1-6; the match to TRBD1 covers 8 bases. V lost 4 bases, J lost 7 bases, and 6 bases stayed unmatched. The CDR3 is 15 residues long. CDR1 and CDR2 (germline): MNHEY, SVGAGI. CDR3 in DNA: TGTGCCAGCAGTTCCGAGACAGGGGTAAATTCACCCCTCCACTTT. It translates to CASSSETGVNSPLHF.

The V call is TRBV11-2, the J call TRBJ2-1; 8 nucleotides line up with TRBD2. The junction had 5 bases not matched to a gene; V was cut back by 2 bases and J by 5 bases. Germline V CDR1 and CDR2: SGHAT, FQNNGV. This CDR3 is built from 15 residues. In DNA, the CDR3 is TGTGCCAGCAGCTTACAACGGGGGGGCCACAATGAGCAGTTCTTC. Translating it yields CASSLQRGGHNEQFF. The variable domain in full, completed from reference TRBV11-2 and TRBJ2-1, reads EAGVAQSPRYKIIEKRQSVAFWCNPISGHATLYWYQQILGQGPKLLIQFQNNGVVDDSQLPKDRFSAERLKGVDSTLKIQPAKLEDSAVYLCASSLQRGGHNEQFFGPGTRLTVL.

The rearrangement links TRBV10-3 to TRBJ1-4; TRBD1 agrees at 7 bases. The length of the CDR3 is 16 residues. Losses at the gene ends were 5 bases for V and 2 bases for J; bases not matched to a gene: 8. Germline values: CDR1 ENHRY, CDR2 SYGVKD. DNA for the CDR3: TGTGCCATCAGTAAAGACAGGGTGAGGACTAATGAAAAACTGTTTTTT. Amino acid sequence: CAISKDRVRTNEKLFF.

This chain links TRBV12-3 or TRBV12-4 with TRBJ2-7; D is undetermined. This CDR3 region has 12 residues. Trimming stripped 5 bases from V and 0 bases from J, with 5 bases between. CDR3 sequence: CASSVGSYEQYF. CDR3 nucleotides: TGTGCCAGCAGTGTCGGCTCCTACGAGCAGTACTTC.

The chain has TRBV10-1 and TRBJ2-1; D might be TRBD2 (6 bases). Germline V gene sequence: CDR1 WNHNN, CDR2 SYGVQD (reference sequence). The CDR3 loop spans 14 amino acids. Trimming removed 3 bases at V and 4 bases at J, with 10 bases between. The CDR3 spells CASSDSGEYNEQFF. CDR3 coding DNA: TGCGCCAGCAGTGATTCGGGGGAGTACAATGAGCAGTTCTTC.

The J gene is TRBJ2-3, the V gene TRBV19, with D perhaps matching TRBD2 (6 bases). The CDR3 runs to 15 residues. V lost 7 bases and J 2 bases, leaving 16 bases between the germline ends. CDR1 is LNHDA, CDR2 SQIVND, per germline (reference sequence). Written as DNA, the CDR3 is TGTGCCAGTAAAAAGGGCGGGGCCATCACAGATACGCAGTATTTT. As protein: CASKKGGAITDTQYF.

V is TRBV19 and J is TRBJ1-5; no definite D call. From germline, CDR1 is LNHDA and CDR2 SQIVND (reference sequence). The germline V and J ends were trimmed by 6 bases and 0 bases, with 6 bases remaining between them. The CDR3 totals 13 residues. The CDR3 here is CASSPDSNQPQHF. Here the CDR3 DNA reads TGTGCCAGTAGCCCAGATAGCAATCAGCCCCAGCATTTT.

The V and J genes are TRBV30 and TRBJ1-2; 8 nucleotides agree with TRBD1. After removal of 0 bases from V and 8 bases from J, the junction contained 5 bases not matched to a gene. This CDR3 is built from 13 residues. Germline-derived CDR1 and CDR2 are GTSNPN and SVGIG (reference sequence). The CDR3 spells CAWSVQGDRGYTF. CDR3 nucleotides: TGTGCCTGGAGTGTACAGGGGGACAGGGGCTACACCTTC.

For the CDR3, the DNA is TGTGCCAGCAGCCCAACTAGCGGGAGAACAGATACGCAGTATTTT. It encodes CASSPTSGRTDTQYF. The V and J genes are TRBV9 and TRBJ2-3; 11 bases are shared with TRBD2. Germline V gene lookup returns CDR1 SGDLS and CDR2 YYNGEE. The CDR3 totals 15 residues. Trimming removed 4 bases from V and 3 bases from J; junction bases left unmatched: 4.

The chain employs TRBV12-5 and TRBJ1-4, with 8 positions matching TRBD1. Germline V CDR1 and CDR2: LGHNT, FRNRAP. J was trimmed by 1 base and V by 2 bases; bases with no gene match: 6. The CDR3 length is 17 residues. The CDR3 spells CASGLPTGAGTNEKLFF. The CDR3 nucleotides read TGTGCTAGTGGTTTGCCGACAGGGGCGGGAACTAATGAAAAACTGTTTTTT.